The clone carrying this TCR beta chain has at least ten counts. Its antigen is unknown. MiXCR, run by TCRdb on the 5' RACE reads, gives a single entry per CDR3 protein. The sample includes roughly 240,000 distinct CDR3 sequences, 15% to 20% seen only once; the top ten take roughly a fifth. The CDR3 spans 14 residues. Per germline, CDR1 LGHNA and CDR2 YSLEER. Germline trimming cut 5 bases from V and 3 bases from J; bases unmatched to any gene: 6. The data stem from a study of T-cell memory formation after mild COVID-19. At the level of the study: In these data, TCR clusters were largely donor specific.

Study-wide findings and caveats: The authors left the SARS-CoV-2 specificity of second-wave clones peaking on day 37 unconfirmed. Pre-infection memory showed some responding clones, and this suggested that cross-reactive memory joined.

The receptor's source is a young man who had mild COVID-19 (a few samples of this study predate the infection). Cell type and time point are not known. The V call is TRBV4-3, the J call TRBJ2-7; TRBD1 matches 8 bases. Sequenced material: PBMCs or a T cell subset sorted from them (not recorded which). CDR3 loop: CASSEGTGDYEQYF. In DNA, the CDR3 is TGCGCCAGCAGCGAAGGGACAGGAGACTACGAGCAGTACTTC.